Following are 27 T cell receptor beta chains from one sample sequenced in a study of control samples from healthy donors and cancer patients. Sequencing used immunoSEQ multiplex PCR; TCRdb keeps in-frame clones, though not all of them. This sample carries more than 35,000 clones, roughly 94% of them seen once, and the ten largest clones take more than 20%. The sequenced material came from blood. Source of these receptors: a man between 60 and 75 years old in good health.

The chain employs TRBV9 and TRBJ2-1; 8 positions agree with TRBD1. Germline CDR1 and CDR2: SGDLS and YYNGEE. Germline trimming cut 0 bases from V and 4 bases from J; bases unmatched to any gene: 6. This CDR3 has 16 amino acids. The CDR3 DNA sequence: TGTGCCAGCAGCGTAGGGGCAGGGGGCCTTTACAATGAGCAGTTCTTC. This sequence encodes CASSVGAGGLYNEQFF. The whole variable domain, filled in from reference TRBV9 and TRBJ2-1, reads DSGVTQTPKHLITATGQRVTLRCSPRSGDLSVYWYQQSLDQGLQFLIQYYNGEERAKGNILERFSAQQFPDLHSELNLSSLELGDSALYFCASSVGAGGLYNEQFFGPGTRLTVL.

The V gene is TRBV5-4, the J gene TRBJ2-7, with 7 bases matching TRBD1. Germline CDR1 and CDR2: SGHNT and YYREEE (reference sequence). The J segment lost 6 bases and the V segment lost 6 bases, leaving 12 bases of the junction unmatched. The CDR3 covers 14 residues. CDR3 region: CASTNRQQGVEQYF. The CDR3 DNA sequence: TGTGCCAGCACCAACCGCCAGCAGGGGGTCGAGCAGTACTTC.

This clone is a singleton in its sample. The rearrangement joins TRBV2 to TRBJ1-1, with 7 bases matching TRBD1. The V segment lost 0 bases and the J segment 3 bases; nucleotides outside the gene matches: 13. The CDR3 extends over 18 amino acids. Germline V gene lookup returns CDR1 SNHLY and CDR2 FYNNEI. Here the CDR3 reads CASSEAVPGQSLYTEAFF. DNA of the CDR3: TGTGCCAGCAGTGAAGCGGTACCGGGACAGAGCTTATACACTGAAGCTTTCTTT.

The J gene is TRBJ2-3, the V gene TRBV7-9; the D gene is possibly TRBD2 (5 bases). Looked up from germline, CDR1 is SEHNR and CDR2 is FQNEAQ (reference sequence). The V end was cut by 7 bases, the J end by 5 bases, with 13 bases between. The CDR3 spans 13 residues. CDR3 nucleotide sequence: TGTGCCAGCAAAGGACCGGCGGGAGATACGCAGTATTTT. Amino acids: CASKGPAGDTQYF.

This chain joins TRBV9 and TRBJ1-6, with D perhaps matching TRBD1 (5 bases). Trimming removed 4 bases at V and 0 bases at J, with 23 bases between. The CDR3 has 20 amino acids. Germline-derived CDR1 and CDR2 are SGDLS and YYNGEE. In nucleotides, the CDR3 is TGTGCCAGCAGCTCGAATCCGGCGGCAGGGACTTACTCCTATAATTCACCCCTCCACTTT. This encodes CASSSNPAAGTYSYNSPLHF. Full variable domain (outside the CDR3, taken from reference TRBV9 and TRBJ1-6): DSGVTQTPKHLITATGQRVTLRCSPRSGDLSVYWYQQSLDQGLQFLIQYYNGEERAKGNILERFSAQQFPDLHSELNLSSLELGDSALYFCASSSNPAAGTYSYNSPLHFGNGTRLTVT.

This chain joins TRBV4-1 and TRBJ1-5; D ambiguous. The CDR3 runs to 16 residues. The V gene's germline CDR1 is MGHRA and CDR2 YSYEKL. Trimming removed 4 bases from V and 1 base from J, with 14 bases in between. CDR3 sequence: CASSLGKDISNQPQHF. Here the CDR3 DNA reads TGCGCCAGCAGCCTGGGCAAAGACATAAGCAATCAGCCCCAGCATTTT.

The chain recombines TRBV14 with TRBJ1-6; D possibly corresponds to TRBD1 (6 bases). The germline V gene encodes CDR1 SGHDN and CDR2 FVKESK. CDR3 length equals 16 residues. V lost 0 bases and J lost 10, with 16 bases in between. The CDR3, as DNA: TGTGCCAGCAGCCAAGATCATCGGGGGGCAGTATCACCCCTCCACTTT. This gives the protein CASSQDHRGAVSPLHF.

V usage is TRBV19 and J usage is TRBJ1-5, with TRBD1 as a possible D gene (5 bases). The germline gives CDR1 LNHDA, CDR2 SQIVND (reference sequence). This CDR3 is 15 amino acids long. V lost 5 bases, J lost 0 bases, and 11 bases lay in between. CDR3 residues: CASSPGHTSNQPQHF. The CDR3 bases are TGTGCCAGTAGTCCTGGACATACTAGCAATCAGCCCCAGCATTTT.

This chain links TRBV6-5 with TRBJ1-1; D is unclear. Germline loops: CDR1 MNHEY, CDR2 SVGAGI. The CDR3 has 13 residues. The germline V and J ends were trimmed by 11 bases and 3 bases, with 16 bases remaining between them. CDR3 protein: CAGTGPRYTEAFF. In nucleotides, the CDR3 is TGTGCCGGCACCGGGCCAAGGTACACTGAAGCTTTCTTT.

The rearrangement links TRBV27 to TRBJ2-1; D is possibly TRBD2 (5 bases). The CDR3 is made up of 14 amino acids. Germline assignment: CDR1 MNHEY and CDR2 SMNVEV (reference sequence). V was shortened by 3 bases and J by 4 bases, with 10 bases between the two germline ends. The CDR3, as DNA: TGTGCCAGCAGTTTGAACCGGGATTACAATGAGCAGTTCTTC. Protein: CASSLNRDYNEQFF.

This sequence joins TRBV25-1 and TRBJ1-2; 7 bases map to TRBD1. In germline, CDR1 is MGHDK, CDR2 SYGVNS. The V and J ends lost 7 bases and 4 bases, in that order; junction bases with no gene match: 9. The CDR3 is 14 residues long. As DNA, the CDR3 is TGTGCCAGCAATCGACAGGGTTCATCCTATGGCTACACCTTC. Translated, it gives CASNRQGSSYGYTF.

The chain links TRBV7-9 to TRBJ1-5; the D gene is possibly TRBD1 (6 bases). The CDR3 contains 17 residues. Per the germline V gene, CDR1 is SEHNR and CDR2 is FQNEAQ (reference sequence). Between the trimmed V and J ends, which lost 5 bases and 2 bases, there was a span of 19 bases. CDR3 sequence: CASSPPAGGLGNQPQHF. The CDR3 DNA sequence: TGTGCCAGCAGCCCCCCCGCGGGGGGGCTCGGCAATCAGCCCCAGCATTTT.

This chain joins TRBV30 and TRBJ2-2; D gene unclear. Germline assignment: CDR1 GTSNPN and CDR2 SVGIG (reference sequence). The V gene lost 0 bases and the J gene lost 3 bases, with 5 bases spanning the gap. The CDR3 spans 13 residues. Here the CDR3 reads CAWSVRYTGELFF. In nucleotides, the CDR3 is TGTGCCTGGAGTGTAAGGTACACCGGGGAGCTGTTTTTT.

This chain joins TRBV4-1 and TRBJ2-5; 8 bases map to TRBD2. This CDR3 has 17 residues. Trimming at V came to 0 bases and at J to 5 bases, leaving 11 bases not matched to a gene. CDR1 is MGHRA, CDR2 YSYEKL, per germline. The CDR3 loop is CASSQDRPGGPGETQYF. DNA of the CDR3: TGCGCCAGCAGCCAAGATCGACCGGGAGGGCCAGGGGAGACCCAGTACTTC.

This clone was counted once. The genes are TRBV24-1 and TRBJ1-5, with D possibly matching TRBD1 (5 bases). The CDR3 has 14 residues. Deletions cut 4 bases from V and 5 bases from J, with 11 bases between. The V gene's germline CDR1 is KGHDR and CDR2 SFDVKD. The CDR3 region is CATSDPRGDQPQHF. DNA for the CDR3: TGTGCCACCAGTGACCCGAGGGGCGATCAGCCCCAGCATTTT.

This chain joins TRBV15 and TRBJ2-1; a possible D gene is TRBD1 (6 bases). Trimming left V 3 bases short and J 10 bases short, with 10 bases between. The CDR3 loop spans 12 amino acids. CDR1 and CDR2 from the germline V gene are LNHNV and YYDKDF (reference sequence). CDR3 protein: CATSRLTGEQFF. The CDR3 bases are TGTGCCACCAGCAGGTTAACAGGGGAGCAGTTCTTC.

The V call is TRBV5-1, the J call TRBJ1-5; possible D gene TRBD1, 5 bases. Deletions cut 4 bases from V and 3 bases from J, with 8 bases between. Germline values: CDR1 SGHRS, CDR2 YFSETQ. The CDR3 runs 13 residues. CDR3 residues: CASSPTVNQPQHF. The CDR3 DNA sequence: TGCGCCAGCAGCCCGACAGTCAATCAGCCCCAGCATTTT.

The V call is TRBV19, the J call TRBJ2-3; a possible D gene is TRBD2 (5 bases). Trimming cost V 4 bases and J 2 bases, with 13 bases left between them. The CDR3 covers 15 residues. Germline V gives CDR1 LNHDA, CDR2 SQIVND (reference sequence). The CDR3 DNA reads TGTGCCAGTAGTACTTACACGGGGTTCACAGATACGCAGTATTTT. Amino acids: CASSTYTGFTDTQYF.

The V and J genes are TRBV6-4 and TRBJ2-3; D possibly corresponds to TRBD2 (5 bases). The CDR3 covers 13 residues. Germline V gene lookup returns CDR1 MRHNA and CDR2 SNTAGT. V was pared by 3 bases and J by 5 bases, with 9 bases between. The CDR3 reads CASSEASGDTQYF. CDR3 nucleotide sequence: TGTGCCAGCAGTGAGGCGAGCGGAGATACGCAGTATTTT.

This chain links TRBV5-6 with TRBJ1-1; D not certain. The CDR3 covers 12 residues. Deletions cut 4 bases from V and 8 bases from J, with 12 bases between. The V gene's germline CDR1 is SGHDT and CDR2 YYEEEE. CDR3 amino acids: CASSLIRSEAFF. In nucleotides, the CDR3 is TGTGCCAGCAGCCTCATTCGATCGGAAGCTTTCTTT.

This chain links TRBV5-1 with TRBJ1-2; no clear D gene. Germline loops: CDR1 SGHRS, CDR2 YFSETQ. CDR3 size: 13 residues. Trimming removed 2 bases from V and 6 bases from J, with 11 bases in between. The chain's CDR3 is CASSFFEEHGYTF. The CDR3 nucleotides read TGCGCCAGCAGCTTTTTCGAAGAGCATGGCTACACCTTC.

The chain recombines TRBV10-3 with TRBJ1-3; TRBD1 matches 7 bases. Germline V gene lookup returns CDR1 ENHRY and CDR2 SYGVKD. This CDR3 has 15 amino acids. The ends lost 1 base at V and 0 bases at J; junction bases unmatched: 0. CDR3 residues: CAISEYRGSGNTIYF. In DNA form, the CDR3 reads TGTGCCATCAGTGAGTACAGGGGCTCTGGAAACACCATATATTTT.

The chain is built from TRBV27 and TRBJ2-1; maybe TRBD2 (6 bases). The CDR3 length is 18 residues. V was pared by 4 bases and J by 4 bases, with 23 bases between. From germline, CDR1 is MNHEY and CDR2 SMNVEV (reference sequence). CDR3 region: CASSSPGLRPTPYNEQFF. In DNA, the CDR3 is TGTGCCAGCAGTTCCCCGGGACTGAGACCCACTCCTTACAATGAGCAGTTCTTC.

This chain joins TRBV27 and TRBJ1-2; 10 bases line up with TRBD1. The J segment lost 0 bases and the V segment lost 5 bases, leaving 3 bases of the junction unmatched. The CDR3 has 15 amino acids. The germline V gene has CDR1 MNHEY and CDR2 SMNVEV (reference sequence). The CDR3: CASSRDRGANYGYTF. The DNA of the CDR3 is TGTGCCAGCAGTCGGGACAGGGGAGCTAACTATGGCTACACCTTC.

The chain joins TRBV27 to TRBJ2-7, with 14 bases lining up with TRBD2. From germline, CDR1 is MNHEY and CDR2 SMNVEV (reference sequence). This CDR3 is 14 amino acids long. V was clipped by 7 bases and J by 6 bases; unmatched bases: 5. The chain's CDR3 is CASNPGLAGAEQYF. CDR3 DNA sequence: TGTGCCAGCAACCCGGGACTAGCGGGAGCCGAGCAGTACTTC.

The chain recombines TRBV7-9 with TRBJ1-2, with D tentatively TRBD1 (6 bases). Germline CDR1 SEHNR, CDR2 FQNEAQ (reference sequence). The CDR3 covers 14 residues. Trimming cost V 3 bases and J 2 bases, with 10 bases left between them. The CDR3 DNA reads as TGTGCCAGCAGCTTCGGACAGCAGAACTATGGCTACACCTTC. Its translation is CASSFGQQNYGYTF.

This sequence joins TRBV10-1 and TRBJ2-2; D perhaps matches TRBD1 (5 bases). V gave up 3 bases and J gave up 4 bases, with 6 bases separating them. CDR1 is WNHNN, CDR2 SYGVQD, per germline (reference sequence). The CDR3 is 13 amino acids. DNA of the CDR3: TGCGCCAGCAGTGACAGGGTCACCGGGGAGCTGTTTTTT. Its translation: CASSDRVTGELFF.